This TCR beta chain was sequenced for a study of tumor-infiltrating lymphocytes in primary liver carcinoma. Overall study: Every patient in the cohort had a primary liver carcinoma. That carcinoma was treated by surgical resection. The patient population consisted of men and women between 30 and 69 years of age. Overall study results and limits: It was tumor-adjacent and tumor-blood pairs that overlapped less than tumor region pairs did.

TCR beta cDNA was prepared out of approximately 470 ng total RNA by means of a constant-region primer. Generation of the TCR beta libraries relied on three nested multiplex PCR rounds using slightly modified ARM-PCR. The study ran its first two PCR rounds for roughly 10 cycles each, using TRBV1-TRBV30 forward primers and a C-beta reverse primer. TCRdb ran MiXCR on the multiplex PCR reads and lists one entry per CDR3 protein. The sample contains 190,000 or so distinct CDR3 sequences, approximately 64% of which appear only once. This clonotype was recorded once. Its target is unknown. Just one base apart from a much larger clone, this may be a read error. Germline DNA was also extracted, and blood RNA derived from unsorted whole blood. There were only treatment-naive patients, all with chronic HBV infection. The CDR3 sequence is 15 residues long. V was shortened by 7 bases and J by 7 bases, with 21 bases between the two germline ends. Germline V CDR1 and CDR2: SGHDT, YYEEEE.

The sample taken for sequencing was peripheral blood. V and J are TRBV5-6 and TRBJ2-1; the D is unclear. The sequence derives from a woman aged 60-75 years with primary liver carcinoma and hepatitis B virus infection. This CDR3 reads CASGLLSRVGNEQFF. The CDR3 DNA reads TGTGCCAGCGGCCTACTAAGTAGGGTAGGTAATGAGCAGTTCTTC. Combining the CDR3 with reference TRBV5-6 and TRBJ2-1 gives the whole variable domain DAGVTQSPTHLIKTRGQQVTLRCSPKSGHDTVSWYQQALGQGPQFIFQYYEEEERQRGNFPDRFSGHQFPNYSSELNVNALLLGDSALYLCASGLLSRVGNEQFFGPGTRLTVL.